This T cell receptor (beta chain) derives from a study of blood T cells in healthy people across ages. Total RNA extraction produced at least 6 micrograms (per sample) for the study. Germline loops: CDR1 SGHAT, CDR2 FQNNGV. This CDR3 contains 15 residues. V shed 0 bases and J shed 5 bases, with 14 bases lying between them. A J-beta primer mix and a sample-barcoded 5' primer were used in a second PCR of about 7 to 12 cycles. MiXCR was run by TCRdb on the 5' RACE reads, yielding one entry per CDR3 protein. The sample holds 600,000 or so distinct CDR3 sequences, around a fifth seen once. Sequencing was carried out using blood. The sequence derives from a man aged 70-80 years in good health. The gene calls are TRBV11-2 and TRBJ2-7, with D possibly matching TRBD2 (5 bases). In nucleotides, the CDR3 is TGTGCCAGCAGCTTAGATCTACTAGGAGTTCACGAGCAGTACTTC. Its translation: CASSLDLLGVHEQYF.